This record covers a single TCR beta chain. The antigen remains unidentified. The data stem from a study of graft-versus-host responses after intestinal transplantation. Study information: All of the recipients had induction that used anti-thymocyte globulin, then tacrolimus and steroids for around three years.

Profiled with immunoSEQ multiplex PCR; TCRdb holds only in-frame clones, not every one. The sample has 80,000 to 100,000 clones; around nine tenths are singletons. The CDR3 contains 13 residues. Trimming removed 3 bases at V and 4 bases at J, with 12 bases between. The germline CDR1 and CDR2 sequences are GTSNPN and SVGIG (reference sequence). This sample comprised unstimulated CD4+ T cells sorted from spleen or lymph node cells, obtained before intestinal transplant. This chain connects TRBV30 to TRBJ1-2; D perhaps matches TRBD1 (5 bases). This receptor was obtained from a human donor who received an intestinal transplant. The CDR3 sequence is CAWRRGGGYGYTF. The CDR3 DNA reads TGTGCCTGGAGGAGGGGCGGGGGCTATGGCTACACCTTC.